This T cell receptor beta chain was sequenced during a study of blood T cell repertoires in COVID-19. The CDR3 is 15 residues long. The trim removed 4 bases at V and 8 bases at J, leaving 7 bases unmatched. CDR1 is ENHRY and CDR2 is SYGVKD in the germline V gene. This clone showed up just once. TCRdb's table, derived via immunoSEQ multiplex PCR, lists solely in-frame clones and lacks some. Of over 90,000 clones listed, approximately 89% are singletons. The sample was peripheral blood. The chain uses TRBV10-3 and TRBJ2-2; 10 nucleotides match TRBD1. This TCR was sampled from a human donor in a cohort sampled during active COVID-19. CDR3 sequence (DNA): TGTGCCATCAGTGCAGGGACAGGGGTCAGTGGGGAGCTGTTTTTT. Amino acid sequence: CAISAGTGVSGELFF.